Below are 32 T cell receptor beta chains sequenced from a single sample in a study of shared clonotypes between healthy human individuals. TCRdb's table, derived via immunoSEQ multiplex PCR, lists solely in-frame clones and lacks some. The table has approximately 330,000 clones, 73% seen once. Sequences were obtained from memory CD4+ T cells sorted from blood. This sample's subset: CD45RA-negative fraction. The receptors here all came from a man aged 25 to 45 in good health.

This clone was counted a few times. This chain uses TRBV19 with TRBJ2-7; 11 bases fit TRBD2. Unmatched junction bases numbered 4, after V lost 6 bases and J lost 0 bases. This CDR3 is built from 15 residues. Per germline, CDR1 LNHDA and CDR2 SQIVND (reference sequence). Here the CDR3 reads CASSTSGSRSYEQYF. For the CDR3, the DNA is TGTGCCAGTAGCACTAGCGGGAGTCGCTCCTACGAGCAGTACTTC.

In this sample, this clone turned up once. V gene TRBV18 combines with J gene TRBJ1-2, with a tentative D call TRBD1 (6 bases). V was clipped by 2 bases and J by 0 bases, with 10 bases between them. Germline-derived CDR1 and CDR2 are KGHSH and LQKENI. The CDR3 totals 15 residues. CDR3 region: CASSPSRDTNYGYTF. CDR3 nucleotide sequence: TGTGCCAGCTCACCATCCCGGGACACTAACTATGGCTACACCTTC.

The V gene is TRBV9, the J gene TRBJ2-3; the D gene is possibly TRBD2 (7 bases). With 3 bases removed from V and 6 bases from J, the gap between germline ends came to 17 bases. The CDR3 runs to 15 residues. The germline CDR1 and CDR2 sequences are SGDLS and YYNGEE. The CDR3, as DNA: TGTGCCAGCAGCGCGCGAGGGGGAGGGCGGGATACGCAGTATTTT. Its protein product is CASSARGGGRDTQYF.

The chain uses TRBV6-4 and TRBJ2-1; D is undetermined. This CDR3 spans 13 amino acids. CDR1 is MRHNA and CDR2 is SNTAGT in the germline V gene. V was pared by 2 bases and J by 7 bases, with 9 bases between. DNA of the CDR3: TGTGCCAGCAGTGACCATCCGGGTAATGAGCAGTTCTTC. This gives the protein CASSDHPGNEQFF.

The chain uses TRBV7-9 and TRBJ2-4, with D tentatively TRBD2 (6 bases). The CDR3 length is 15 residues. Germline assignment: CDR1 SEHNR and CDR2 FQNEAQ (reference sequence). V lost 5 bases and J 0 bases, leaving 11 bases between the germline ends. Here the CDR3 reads CASSQEGLAKNIQYF. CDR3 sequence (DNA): TGTGCCAGCAGCCAAGAGGGACTAGCCAAAAACATTCAGTACTTC.

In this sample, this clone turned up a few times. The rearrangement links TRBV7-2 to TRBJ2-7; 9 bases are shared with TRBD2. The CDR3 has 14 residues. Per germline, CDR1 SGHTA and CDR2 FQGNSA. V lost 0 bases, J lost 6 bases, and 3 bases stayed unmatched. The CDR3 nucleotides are TGTGCCAGCAGCTTAGCCGGACTAGCGTCCGAGCAGTACTTC. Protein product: CASSLAGLASEQYF.

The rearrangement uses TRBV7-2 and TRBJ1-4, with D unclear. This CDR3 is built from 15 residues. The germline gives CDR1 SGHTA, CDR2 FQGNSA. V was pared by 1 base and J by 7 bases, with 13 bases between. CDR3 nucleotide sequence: TGTGCCAGCAGCTTAGTTCTATGGCAGTCTGAAAAACTGTTTTTT. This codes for CASSLVLWQSEKLFF.

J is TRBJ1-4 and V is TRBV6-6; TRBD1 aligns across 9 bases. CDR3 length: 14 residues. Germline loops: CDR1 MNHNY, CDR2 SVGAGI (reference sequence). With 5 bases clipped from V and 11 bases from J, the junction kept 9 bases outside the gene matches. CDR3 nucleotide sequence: TGTGCCAGCAGTGCCCGGACAGGGGACTGGAAACTGTTTTTT. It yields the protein CASSARTGDWKLFF.

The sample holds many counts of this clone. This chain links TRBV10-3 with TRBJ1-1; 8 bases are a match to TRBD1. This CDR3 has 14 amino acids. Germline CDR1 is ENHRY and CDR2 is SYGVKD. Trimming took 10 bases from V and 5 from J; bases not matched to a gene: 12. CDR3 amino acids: CATLETGGITEAFF. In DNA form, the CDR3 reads TGTGCCACGCTGGAAACAGGGGGTATAACTGAAGCTTTCTTT.

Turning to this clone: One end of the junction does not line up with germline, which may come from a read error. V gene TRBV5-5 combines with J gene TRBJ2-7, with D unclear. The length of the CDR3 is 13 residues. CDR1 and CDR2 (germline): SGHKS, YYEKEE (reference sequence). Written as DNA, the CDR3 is TGCGCCAGCAGCCAAGGACCGCTCTACGAGCAGTACTTC. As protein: CASSQGPLYEQYF.

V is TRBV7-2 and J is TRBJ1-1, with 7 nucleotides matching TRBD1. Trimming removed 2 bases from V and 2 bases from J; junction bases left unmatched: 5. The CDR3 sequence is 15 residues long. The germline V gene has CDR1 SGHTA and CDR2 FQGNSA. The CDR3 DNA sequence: TGTGCCAGCAGCTTATCACCAGGGGGAAACACTGAAGCTTTCTTT. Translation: CASSLSPGGNTEAFF.

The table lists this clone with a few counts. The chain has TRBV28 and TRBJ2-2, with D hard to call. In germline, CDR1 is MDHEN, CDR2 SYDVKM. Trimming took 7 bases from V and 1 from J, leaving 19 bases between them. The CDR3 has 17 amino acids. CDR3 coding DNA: TGTGCCAGCACCCACCTCTTAAGACGGAAGAACACCGGGGAGCTGTTTTTT. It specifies CASTHLLRRKNTGELFF.

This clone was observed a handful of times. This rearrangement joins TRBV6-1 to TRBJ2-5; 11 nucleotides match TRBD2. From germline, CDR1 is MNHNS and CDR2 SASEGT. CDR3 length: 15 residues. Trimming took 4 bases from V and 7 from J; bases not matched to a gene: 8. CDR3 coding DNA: TGTGCCAGCAGTGGAGGGACTAGCGGCAGAGGGACCCAGTACTTC. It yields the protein CASSGGTSGRGTQYF.

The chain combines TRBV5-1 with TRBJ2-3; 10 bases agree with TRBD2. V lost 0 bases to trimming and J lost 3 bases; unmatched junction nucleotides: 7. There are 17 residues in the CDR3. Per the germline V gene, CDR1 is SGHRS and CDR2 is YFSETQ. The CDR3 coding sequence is TGCGCCAGCAGCTTGGTCGCTAGCGGGAGTGGGACAGATACGCAGTATTTT. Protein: CASSLVASGSGTDTQYF.

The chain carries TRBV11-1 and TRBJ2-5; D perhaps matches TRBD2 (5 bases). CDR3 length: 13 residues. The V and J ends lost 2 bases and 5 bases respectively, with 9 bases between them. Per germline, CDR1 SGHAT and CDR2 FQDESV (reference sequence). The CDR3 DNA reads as TGTGCCAGCAGCTTAAGTCCGGGGGAGACCCAGTACTTC. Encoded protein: CASSLSPGETQYF.

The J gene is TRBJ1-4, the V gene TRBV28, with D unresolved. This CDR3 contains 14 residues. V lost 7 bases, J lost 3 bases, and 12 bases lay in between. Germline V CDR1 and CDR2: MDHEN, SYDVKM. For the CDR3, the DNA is TGTGCCAGCAATACCGGGCTTCCTAATGAAAAACTGTTTTTT. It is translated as CASNTGLPNEKLFF.

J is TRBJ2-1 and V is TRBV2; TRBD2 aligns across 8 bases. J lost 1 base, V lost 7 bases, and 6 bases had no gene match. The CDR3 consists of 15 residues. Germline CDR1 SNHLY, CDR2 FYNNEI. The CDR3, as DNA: TGTGCCAGCACCGAAGGGACTAGTTCCTACAATGAGCAGTTCTTC. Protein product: CASTEGTSSYNEQFF.

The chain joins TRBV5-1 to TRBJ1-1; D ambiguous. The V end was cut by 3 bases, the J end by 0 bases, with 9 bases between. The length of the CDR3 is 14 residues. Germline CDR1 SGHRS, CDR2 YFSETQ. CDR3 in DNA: TGCGCCAGCAGCTACATAGGGATGAACACTGAAGCTTTCTTT. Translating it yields CASSYIGMNTEAFF.

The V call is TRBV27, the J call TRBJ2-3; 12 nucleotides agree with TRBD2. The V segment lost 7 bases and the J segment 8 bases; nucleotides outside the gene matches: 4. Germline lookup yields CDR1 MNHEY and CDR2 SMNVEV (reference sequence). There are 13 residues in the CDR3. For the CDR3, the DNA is TGTGCCAGCATGACTAGCGGGAGAGCTACGCAGTATTTT. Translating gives CASMTSGRATQYF.

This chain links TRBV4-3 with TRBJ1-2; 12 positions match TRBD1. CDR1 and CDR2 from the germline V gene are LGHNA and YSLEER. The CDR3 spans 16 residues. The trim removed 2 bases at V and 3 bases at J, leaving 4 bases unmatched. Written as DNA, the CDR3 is TGCGCCAGCAGCCAAACCGGGACAGGGGGCTACTATGGCTACACCTTC. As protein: CASSQTGTGGYYGYTF.

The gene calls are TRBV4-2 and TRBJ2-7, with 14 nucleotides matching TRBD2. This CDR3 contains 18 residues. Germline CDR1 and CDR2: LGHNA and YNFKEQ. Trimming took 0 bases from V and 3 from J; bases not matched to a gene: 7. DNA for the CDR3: TGTGCCAGCAGCCAAGAGGGGACTAGCGGGAGTTGGGGCTACGAGCAGTACTTC. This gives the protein CASSQEGTSGSWGYEQYF.

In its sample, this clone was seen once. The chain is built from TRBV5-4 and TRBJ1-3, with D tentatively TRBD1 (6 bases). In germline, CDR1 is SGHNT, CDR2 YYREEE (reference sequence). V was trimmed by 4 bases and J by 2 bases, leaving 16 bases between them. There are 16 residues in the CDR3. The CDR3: CASSRTPGTTGNTIYF. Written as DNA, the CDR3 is TGTGCCAGCAGCCGGACCCCCGGGACAACTGGAAACACCATATATTTT.

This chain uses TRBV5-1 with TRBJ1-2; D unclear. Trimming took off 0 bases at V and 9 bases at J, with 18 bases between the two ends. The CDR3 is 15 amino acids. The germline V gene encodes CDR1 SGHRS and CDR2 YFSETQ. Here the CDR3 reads CASSLGAGTPLCYTF. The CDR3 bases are TGCGCCAGCAGCTTGGGGGCAGGAACCCCTCTATGCTACACCTTC.

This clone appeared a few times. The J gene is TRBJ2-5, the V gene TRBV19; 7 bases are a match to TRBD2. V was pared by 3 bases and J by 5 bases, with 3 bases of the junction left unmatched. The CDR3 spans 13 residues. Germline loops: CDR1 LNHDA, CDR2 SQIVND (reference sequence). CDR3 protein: CASSIMGGETQYF. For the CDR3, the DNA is TGTGCCAGTAGTATTATGGGGGGGGAGACCCAGTACTTC. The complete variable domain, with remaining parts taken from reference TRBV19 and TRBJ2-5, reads DGGITQSPKYLFRKEGQNVTLSCEQNLNHDAMYWYRQDPGQGLRLIYYSQIVNDFQKGDIAEGYSVSREKKESFPLTVTSAQKNPTAFYLCASSIMGGETQYFGPGTRLLVL.

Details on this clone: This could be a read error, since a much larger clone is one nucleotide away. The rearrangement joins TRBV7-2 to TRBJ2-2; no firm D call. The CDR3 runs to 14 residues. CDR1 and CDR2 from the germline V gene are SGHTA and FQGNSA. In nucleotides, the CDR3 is TGTGCCAGCAGCTTAGCCAAAGGCACCAGGGAGCTGTTTTTT. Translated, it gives CASSLAKGTRELFF.

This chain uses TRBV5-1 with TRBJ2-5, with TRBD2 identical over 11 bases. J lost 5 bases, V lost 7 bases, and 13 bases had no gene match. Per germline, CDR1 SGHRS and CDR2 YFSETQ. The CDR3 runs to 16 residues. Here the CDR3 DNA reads TGCGCCAGCGGAAATAGCGGGAGGGCCGGGGCCGAGACCCAGTACTTC. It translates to CASGNSGRAGAETQYF.

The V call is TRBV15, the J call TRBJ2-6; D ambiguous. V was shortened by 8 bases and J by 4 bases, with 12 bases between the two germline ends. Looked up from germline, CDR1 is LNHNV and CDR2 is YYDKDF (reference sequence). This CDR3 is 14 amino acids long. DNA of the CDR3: TGTGCCACCGAAACCCTGGGGGGGGCCAACGTCCTGACTTTC. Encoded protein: CATETLGGANVLTF.

The CDR3 nucleotides are TGTGCCAGCTCAACTTTCACAGATACGCAGTATTTT. Translated, it gives CASSTFTDTQYF. V is TRBV18 and J is TRBJ2-3; D ambiguous. With 5 bases removed from V and 2 bases from J, the gap between germline ends came to 5 bases. The CDR3 has 12 residues. Germline V gene sequence: CDR1 KGHSH, CDR2 LQKENI.

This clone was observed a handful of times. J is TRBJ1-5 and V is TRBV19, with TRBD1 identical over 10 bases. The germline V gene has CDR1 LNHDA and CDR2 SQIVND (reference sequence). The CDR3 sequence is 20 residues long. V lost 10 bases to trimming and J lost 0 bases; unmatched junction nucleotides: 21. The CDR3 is CATRHYTGTGALNSNQPQHF. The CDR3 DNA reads TGTGCCACCCGACACTATACCGGGACAGGGGCCTTGAATAGCAATCAGCCCCAGCATTTT.

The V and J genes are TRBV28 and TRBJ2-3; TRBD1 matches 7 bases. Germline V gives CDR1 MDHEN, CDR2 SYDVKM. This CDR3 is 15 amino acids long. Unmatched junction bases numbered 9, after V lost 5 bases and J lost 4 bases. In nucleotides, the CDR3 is TGTGCCAGCAGTCGGACAGGTTTTCTTGCAGATACGCAGTATTTT. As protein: CASSRTGFLADTQYF.

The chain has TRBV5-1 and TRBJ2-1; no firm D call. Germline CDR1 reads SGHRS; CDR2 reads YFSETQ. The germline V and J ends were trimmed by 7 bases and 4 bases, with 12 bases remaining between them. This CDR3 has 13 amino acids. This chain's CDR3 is CASRWAPYNEQFF. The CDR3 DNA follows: TGCGCCAGCCGGTGGGCACCATACAATGAGCAGTTCTTC.

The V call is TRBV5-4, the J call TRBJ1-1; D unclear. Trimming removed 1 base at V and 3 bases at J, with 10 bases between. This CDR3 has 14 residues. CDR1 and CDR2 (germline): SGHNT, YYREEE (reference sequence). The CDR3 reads CASSLSQSHTEAFF. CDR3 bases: TGTGCCAGCAGCTTGAGCCAAAGTCACACTGAAGCTTTCTTT.